The 2 T cell receptor beta chains below come from one sample, sequenced in a study of monozygotic twins with inflammatory bowel disease. For each CDR3 protein, TCRdb gives one entry from its re-call of the 5' RACE reads, without DNA. Recorded for this sample: approximately 330,000 distinct CDR3 sequences. The sample consisted of blood. Source of these receptors: a human donor with ulcerative colitis or Crohn's disease, or a healthy co-twin of an affected twin (not recorded which).

The chain carries TRBV7-2 and TRBJ2-5; TCRdb's D call of TRBD2 is untestable without DNA. The CDR3 sequence is 14 residues long. The germline gives CDR1 SGHTA, CDR2 FQGNSA. CDR3 amino acids: CASSFRGALETQYF.

The V call is TRBV19, the J call TRBJ2-1. The length of the CDR3 is 15 residues. The germline V gene encodes CDR1 LNHDA and CDR2 SQIVND (reference sequence). The CDR3 loop is CASQIGRSSYNEQFF. Full variable domain (outside the CDR3, taken from reference TRBV19 and TRBJ2-1): DGGITQSPKYLFRKEGQNVTLSCEQNLNHDAMYWYRQDPGQGLRLIYYSQIVNDFQKGDIAEGYSVSREKKESFPLTVTSAQKNPTAFYLCASQIGRSSYNEQFFGPGTRLTVL.